This TCR beta chain appears in the sequencing data of a study of control samples from healthy donors and cancer patients. Germline-derived CDR1 and CDR2 are SQVTM and ANQGSEA. V was shortened by 5 bases and J by 4 bases, with 12 bases between the two germline ends. CDR3 length equals 12 residues. TCRdb keeps only in-frame clones here, not all; method: immunoSEQ multiplex PCR. The table records 84,000 or so clones, 91% of them present only once. The rearrangement joins TRBV29-1 to TRBJ2-7; D uncertain. This TCR was recovered from a man in his fifties in good health. Sequencing input: blood. The CDR3 loop reads CSVQYGSYEQYF. The CDR3, as DNA: TGCAGCGTTCAATACGGCAGTTACGAGCAGTACTTC.